This T cell receptor beta chain was sequenced for a study of siplizumab effects on memory and regulatory T cells. V lost 1 base and J lost 4, with 17 bases in between. Germline V gene sequence: CDR1 SGHTA, CDR2 FQGTGA. CDR3 length equals 17 residues. To note about this clone: The antigen remains undetermined.

Study findings and constraints: Naive or memory phenotype was unassignable for roughly 75-97% of proliferating CD4+ or CD8+ clones.

Assay: immunoSEQ multiplex PCR; the TCRdb copy retains only in-frame clones and omits some. The sample records 45,000 to 50,000 clones, about 90% being singletons. The chain uses TRBV7-3 and TRBJ2-1; D is perhaps TRBD1 (5 bases). Sequencing was carried out using naive CD8+ T cells sorted from blood. The receptor was isolated from a human donor in good health. CDR3 sequence (DNA): TGTGCCAGCAGCTTAAACCCCAGGGTCCTGACGTACAATGAGCAGTTCTTC. Its protein is CASSLNPRVLTYNEQFF.